The clone carrying this TCR beta chain was found a few times. Sequenced by immunoSEQ multiplex PCR; TCRdb stores in-frame clones only, minus some. The sample carries about 69,000 clones, roughly 80% recorded once. This record belongs to a study of blood T cell repertoires in COVID-19. Trimming left V 5 bases short and J 4 bases short, with 11 bases between. The CDR3 runs to 13 residues. CDR1 and CDR2 (germline): WNHNN, SYGVQD (reference sequence). The sample taken for sequencing was peripheral blood. This chain links TRBV10-1 with TRBJ1-2; D unresolved. The receptor was isolated from a man aged 45-60 years with COVID-19, enrolled during active disease. DNA for the CDR3: TGCGCCAGCAGTTATCGGTCCCTCTATGGCTACACCTTC. Translation gives CASSYRSLYGYTF.